This passage covers 2 T cell receptor beta chains from one sample sequenced in a study of shared clonotypes between healthy human individuals. The table came from immunoSEQ multiplex PCR; TCRdb's copy has only in-frame clones and leaves some out. The sample lists about 2.4 million clones, more than 90% occurring once. Sequenced: naive CD4+ T cells sorted from blood. Subset here: CD45RA+ positively selected. The receptors stem from a man younger than 35 in good health.

This clone was recorded once. At the DNA level, this CDR3 is encoded by other sequences in the same sample as well. The chain is built from TRBV2 and TRBJ2-1; the match to TRBD2 covers 12 bases. Looked up from germline, CDR1 is SNHLY and CDR2 is FYNNEI. This CDR3 comprises 15 residues. Trimming removed 5 bases from V and 6 bases from J; junction bases left unmatched: 5. The CDR3 sequence is CASSRLAGGPNEQFF. The CDR3 DNA follows: TGTGCCAGCAGTCGCCTAGCGGGGGGGCCCAATGAGCAGTTCTTC.

A word on this clone: At one of its ends the junction is not consistent with the germline gene, which may arise from a read error. V usage is TRBV7-7 and J usage is TRBJ2-1, with D maybe TRBD1 (5 bases). The CDR3 has 15 residues. The germline V gene encodes CDR1 SSHAT and CDR2 FNYEAQ (reference sequence). CDR3 sequence (DNA): TGTGCTAGCAGCACCGGGTCAGGGATTTACAATGAGCAGTTCTTC. This sequence encodes CASSTGSGIYNEQFF.